These 17 T cell receptor beta chains came from one sample sequenced in a study of blood T cell repertoires in COVID-19. The data were produced by immunoSEQ multiplex PCR, yet TCRdb's version contains in-frame clones alone and is incomplete. The profile shows about 90,000 clones, around 86% of them singletons. Source material: peripheral blood. Source of these receptors: a woman between 65 and 79 years old with acute or convalescent COVID-19.

The chain has TRBV5-1 and TRBJ2-7; 9 bases fit TRBD1. The CDR3 totals 15 residues. Germline-derived CDR1 and CDR2 are SGHRS and YFSETQ. The ends lost 4 bases at V and 2 bases at J; junction bases unmatched: 7. In DNA form, the CDR3 reads TGCGCCAGCAGCGCGGGGACAGGGAATACCTACGAGCAGTACGTC. Residues: CASSAGTGNTYEQYV.

This rearrangement joins TRBV5-4 to TRBJ1-2; 9 bases fit TRBD1. J gave up 5 bases and V 5 bases, and 7 bases lay outside the gene matches. There are 14 residues in the CDR3. Per the germline V gene, CDR1 is SGHNT and CDR2 is YYREEE (reference sequence). This CDR3 reads CASSYDRGSYGYTF. In nucleotides, the CDR3 is TGTGCCAGCAGTTATGACAGGGGGAGTTATGGCTACACCTTC.

V and J are TRBV5-4 and TRBJ1-2; possibly TRBD1 for D (5 bases). Trimming shortened V by 3 bases and J by 3 bases, and 15 bases separated the two germline ends. In germline, CDR1 is SGHNT, CDR2 YYREEE (reference sequence). CDR3 length: 15 amino acids. This CDR3 reads CASSSGGGSDYGYTF. For the CDR3, the DNA is TGTGCCAGCAGCTCCGGCGGGGGATCAGACTATGGCTACACCTTC.

The rearrangement links TRBV6-5 to TRBJ2-7; D perhaps matches TRBD1 (6 bases). The CDR3 length is 14 residues. Looked up from germline, CDR1 is MNHEY and CDR2 is SVGAGI. V lost 5 bases, J lost 2 bases, and 13 bases lay in between. The CDR3 region is CASSPNRAPYEQYV. DNA for the CDR3: TGTGCCAGCAGTCCGAACAGGGCCCCCTACGAGCAGTACGTC.

The gene calls are TRBV28 and TRBJ2-5, with 10 bases identical to TRBD2. Germline loops: CDR1 MDHEN, CDR2 SYDVKM. Losses at the gene ends were 8 bases for V and 4 bases for J; bases not matched to a gene: 7. The CDR3 runs to 14 residues. The CDR3 nucleotides are TGTGCCAGCCGGGGGAGCGGGAGGGTAGAGACCCAGTACTTC. It specifies CASRGSGRVETQYF.

This sequence joins TRBV6-5 and TRBJ1-6; no clear D. Between the trimmed V and J ends, which lost 5 bases and 6 bases, there was a span of 14 bases. The CDR3 contains 15 residues. Per germline, CDR1 MNHEY and CDR2 SVGAGI. This CDR3 reads CASSPGFRGNSPLHF. The CDR3 nucleotides are TGTGCCAGCAGTCCCGGGTTCCGGGGTAATTCACCCCTCCACTTT.

This chain joins TRBV6-5 and TRBJ2-1; 10 bases align to TRBD1. Germline V gene lookup returns CDR1 MNHEY and CDR2 SVGAGI. The CDR3 contains 15 residues. Trimming cost V 5 bases and J 7 bases; bases outside gene matches: 8. The CDR3 loop reads CASSKSTGGLNEQFF. The CDR3 region has the DNA TGTGCCAGCAGTAAATCGACAGGGGGCTTGAATGAGCAGTTCTTC.

The genes are TRBV19 and TRBJ1-1, with 7 bases that match TRBD1. V trimming: 3 bases; J trimming: 1 base; junction bases outside the gene matches: 2. This CDR3 is built from 14 residues. Germline V gene sequence: CDR1 LNHDA, CDR2 SQIVND (reference sequence). The CDR3 DNA is TGTGCCAGTAGTATGGACAGGAGGAACACTGAAGCTTTCTTT. Its protein product is CASSMDRRNTEAFF.

The chain uses TRBV5-1 and TRBJ1-6; no clear D. The CDR3 consists of 16 residues. Trimming removed 4 bases from V and 0 bases from J, with 11 bases in between. Germline CDR1 reads SGHRS; CDR2 reads YFSETQ. This CDR3 reads CASSPGPSSYNSPLHF. DNA for the CDR3: TGCGCCAGCAGCCCGGGTCCGAGCTCCTATAATTCACCCCTCCACTTT. The variable domain in full, completed from reference TRBV5-1 and TRBJ1-6, reads KAGVTQTPRYLIKTRGQQVTLSCSPISGHRSVSWYQQTPGQGLQFLFEYFSETQRNKGNFPGRFSGRQFSNSRSEMNVSTLELGDSALYLCASSPGPSSYNSPLHFGNGTRLTVT.

The V gene is TRBV5-1, the J gene TRBJ2-1; no clear D. The CDR3 totals 11 residues. The V gene lost 10 bases and the J gene lost 10 bases, with 15 bases spanning the gap. The germline V gene encodes CDR1 SGHRS and CDR2 YFSETQ. CDR3 region: CASTRIEEQFF. The CDR3 coding sequence is TGCGCCTCCACGCGGATCGAGGAGCAGTTCTTC. Supplemented by reference TRBV5-1 and TRBJ2-1, the full variable domain reads KAGVTQTPRYLIKTRGQQVTLSCSPISGHRSVSWYQQTPGQGLQFLFEYFSETQRNKGNFPGRFSGRQFSNSRSEMNVSTLELGDSALYLCASTRIEEQFFGPGTRLTVL.

The chain recombines TRBV27 with TRBJ2-2; 7 nucleotides match TRBD1. V trimming: 6 bases; J trimming: 0 bases; junction bases outside the gene matches: 7. This CDR3 spans 16 amino acids. CDR1 is MNHEY, CDR2 SMNVEV, per germline (reference sequence). The DNA of the CDR3 is TGTGCCAGCAGGATACAGGGGACAGCGAACACCGGGGAGCTGTTTTTT. It yields the protein CASRIQGTANTGELFF.

A few counts support this clone. J is TRBJ1-5 and V is TRBV5-4; the D is unclear. CDR1 SGHNT and CDR2 YYREEE come from the germline V gene (reference sequence). This CDR3 is 13 amino acids long. V was shortened by 4 bases and J by 5 bases, with 10 bases between the two germline ends. CDR3 sequence reads: CASSRDKDQPQHF. CDR3 DNA sequence: TGTGCCAGCAGCCGAGACAAGGATCAGCCCCAGCATTTT.

CDR3 nucleotide sequence: TGCGCCAGCAGGCCAGGTAACTATGGCTACACCTTC. Its protein is CASRPGNYGYTF. This chain links TRBV5-1 with TRBJ1-2; D not certain. Germline assignment: CDR1 SGHRS and CDR2 YFSETQ. The V end lost 5 bases, the J end lost 1 base, and 6 bases lay between the germline ends. This CDR3 is 12 amino acids long.

The chain is built from TRBV19 and TRBJ1-4; 8 nucleotides align to TRBD1. The CDR3 is made up of 16 amino acids. Trimming at V came to 7 bases and at J to 3 bases, leaving 10 bases not matched to a gene. In germline, CDR1 is LNHDA, CDR2 SQIVND (reference sequence). CDR3 nucleotide sequence: TGTGCCAGTACCCGGCAGGGGGCGTTTGCTAATGAAAAACTGTTTTTT. Residues: CASTRQGAFANEKLFF. Supplemented by reference TRBV19 and TRBJ1-4, the full variable domain reads DGGITQSPKYLFRKEGQNVTLSCEQNLNHDAMYWYRQDPGQGLRLIYYSQIVNDFQKGDIAEGYSVSREKKESFPLTVTSAQKNPTAFYLCASTRQGAFANEKLFFGSGTQLSVL.

The chain combines TRBV5-1 with TRBJ2-3, with TRBD2 matching over 8 bases. Germline V gives CDR1 SGHRS, CDR2 YFSETQ. The CDR3 totals 15 residues. Trimming took 0 bases from V and 3 from J; bases not matched to a gene: 3. CDR3 amino acids: CASSLDTGGTDTQYF. The CDR3 DNA follows: TGCGCCAGCAGCTTGGATACGGGGGGGACAGATACGCAGTATTTT.

The chain couples TRBV19 to TRBJ2-5; TRBD1 aligns across 10 bases. From germline, CDR1 is LNHDA and CDR2 SQIVND (reference sequence). After removal of 5 bases from V and 5 bases from J, the junction contained 8 bases not matched to a gene. The CDR3 is 15 residues long. DNA of the CDR3: TGTGCCAGTAGTGCACCGGGACAGGGGAGGGAGACCCAGTACTTC. This translates into CASSAPGQGRETQYF. The entire variable domain, with the rest obtained from reference TRBV19 and TRBJ2-5, is as follows: DGGITQSPKYLFRKEGQNVTLSCEQNLNHDAMYWYRQDPGQGLRLIYYSQIVNDFQKGDIAEGYSVSREKKESFPLTVTSAQKNPTAFYLCASSAPGQGRETQYFGPGTRLLVL.

The V call is TRBV29-1, the J call TRBJ2-1; 9 bases are a match to TRBD1. This CDR3 has 13 amino acids. Looked up from germline, CDR1 is SQVTM and CDR2 is ANQGSEA. V gave up 4 bases and J gave up 3 bases; unmatched junction bases: 1. The CDR3 DNA follows: TGCAGCGTTGTGACAGGGGGCTACAATGAGCAGTTCTTC. As protein: CSVVTGGYNEQFF.